Listed below are T cell receptor beta chains from one sample, sequenced in a study of OX40 agonist ivuxolimab in advanced cancers. Libraries were prepared by immunoSEQ multiplex PCR; TCRdb keeps only in-frame clonotypes and omits some of them. This table holds some 9,800 clones, approximately 70% found once. The sequencing here drew on CD4+ or CD8+ T cells sorted from blood, taken in a trial of the OX40 agonist ivuxolimab. The receptors derive from an adult with an advanced solid tumor such as melanoma, head and neck, liver or kidney cancer. The CDR3 runs from the conserved cysteine through the conserved F or W. Fields, in order: V gene, D gene, J gene, clone size, CDR3 protein, CDR3 DNA. The D gene is left open where the match is weak. Only part of the rows carry a size: once, few, many, or a class if the clone is expanded.

>TRBV6-5|NA|TRBJ2-1|NA
CASSNDEGWGEQFF
TGTGCCAGCAGTAATGACGAGGGTTGGGGCGAGCAGTTCTTC
>TRBV28|NA|TRBJ2-5|NA
CASFPLLVLAGFQETQYF
TGTGCCAGCTTCCCCCTTCTAGTCCTAGCAGGGTTCCAAGAGACCCAGTACTTC
>TRBV2|TRBD2|TRBJ2-7|medium-sized
CASHDGTSDEQYF
TGTGCCAGTCATGATGGGACTAGCGACGAGCAGTACTTC
>TRBV29-1|NA|TRBJ1-1|few
CSVVQNTEAFF
TGCAGCGTTGTACAGAACACTGAAGCTTTCTTT
>TRBV11-2|NA|TRBJ1-1|NA
CASSQGVSRGDTEAFF
TGCGCCAGCAGCCAAGGGGTTTCTAGGGGTGACACTGAAGCTTTCTTT
>TRBV4-3|NA|TRBJ1-2|NA
CASSQDNRGRNTF
TGCGCCAGCAGCCAAGATAATAGGGGGAGGAACACCTTC
>TRBV2|TRBD1|TRBJ2-1|NA
CASSYRQGQDEQFF
TGTGCCAGCAGTTACAGACAGGGGCAGGATGAGCAGTTCTTC
>TRBV6-6|TRBD1|TRBJ2-1|NA
CASSLGGGWNEQFF
TGTGCCAGCAGCCTAGGGGGCGGTTGGAATGAGCAGTTCTTC
>TRBV2|NA|TRBJ2-7|NA
CASSEADQSAYEQYF
TGTGCCAGCAGTGAAGCGGACCAGAGTGCCTACGAGCAGTACTTC
>TRBV7-9|NA|TRBJ1-2|few
CASSLGAAYGYTF
TGTGCCAGCAGCTTAGGGGCGGCCTATGGCTACACCTTC
>TRBV6-1|TRBD1|TRBJ2-7|NA
CASRGKTGSSYEQYF
TGTGCCAGCAGGGGGAAGACAGGGAGCTCCTACGAGCAGTACTTC
>TRBV28|TRBD1|TRBJ2-7|NA
CASSLLGTEDYEQYF
TGTGCCAGCAGTTTACTCGGGACAGAAGATTACGAGCAGTACTTC
>TRBV5-1|TRBD1|TRBJ2-7|once
CASSLGTGSQYEQYF
TGCGCCAGCAGCTTGGGGACAGGGTCCCAATACGAGCAGTACTTC
>TRBV11-2|NA|TRBJ1-2|NA
CASRILAGRRDGYTF
TGTGCCAGCAGGATTTTGGCAGGCCGACGGGATGGCTACACCTTC
>TRBV4-1|NA|TRBJ2-3|once
CASSLPERTQYF
TGCGCCAGCAGCCTACCCGAGAGAACGCAGTATTTT
>TRBV5-1|TRBD1|TRBJ1-2|NA
CASSLTRDSLYGYTF
TGCGCCAGCAGCTTAACCCGGGACAGCCTCTATGGCTACACCTTC
>TRBV5-4|NA|TRBJ1-6|NA
CASSLDQGVNSPLHF
TGTGCCAGCAGCTTGGATCAAGGGGTAAATTCACCCCTCCACTTT
>TRBV19|NA|TRBJ2-2|NA
CASSLTEAGELFF
TGTGCCAGTAGTTTAACGGAAGCAGGGGAGCTGTTTTTT
>TRBV29-1|NA|TRBJ2-7|NA
CSVYERGQYF
TGCAGCGTGTACGAGCGTGGGCAGTACTTC
>TRBV11-1|TRBD1|TRBJ1-2|few
CASSLGQGDGYTF
TGTGCCAGCAGCTTGGGACAGGGAGATGGCTACACCTTC
>TRBV10-1|NA|TRBJ2-1|NA
CASSRRDLYNEQFF
TGCGCCAGCAGTCGCCGGGACCTTTACAATGAGCAGTTCTTC
>TRBV5-8|TRBD1|TRBJ2-4|NA
CASSSPGQKNIQYF
TGTGCCAGCAGCTCCCCGGGACAGAAAAACATTCAGTACTTC
>TRBV5-6|NA|TRBJ2-7|NA
CASSGQTSSYEQYF
TGTGCCAGCAGCGGACAGACTAGCTCCTACGAGCAGTACTTC
>TRBV5-4|NA|TRBJ2-7|NA
CASRGDLAYEQYF
TGTGCCAGCAGAGGGGACTTGGCCTACGAGCAGTACTTC
>TRBV2|TRBD1|TRBJ1-1|NA
CARAGQGINEAFF
TGTGCCAGGGCCGGACAGGGGATAAATGAAGCTTTCTTT
>TRBV5-6|NA|TRBJ1-4|NA
CASTWLGNEKLFF
TGTGCCAGCACCTGGTTAGGGAATGAAAAACTGTTTTTT
>TRBV2|TRBD2|TRBJ2-3|NA
CASSASGGATSTDTQYF
TGTGCCAGCAGTGCTAGCGGGGGGGCTACTAGCACAGATACGCAGTATTTT
>TRBV4-1|NA|TRBJ2-1|few
CASSLKVNNEQFF
TGCGCCAGCAGCCTCAAGGTAAACAATGAGCAGTTCTTC
>TRBV4-3|NA|TRBJ2-7|once
CASSPPDYEQYF
TGCGCCAGCAGCCCCCCCGATTACGAGCAGTACTTC
>TRBV6-5|NA|TRBJ1-1|NA
CASSSPTGVVTEAFF
TGTGCCAGCAGTTCCCCGACCGGGGTTGTCACTGAAGCTTTCTTT
>TRBV5-4|NA|TRBJ1-5|NA
CASSLEGGDQPQHF
TGTGCCAGCAGCTTGGAAGGGGGTGATCAGCCCCAGCATTTT
>TRBV28|NA|TRBJ1-1|NA
CASSITTEGTTEAFF
TGTGCCAGCAGTATAACCACCGAAGGAACCACTGAAGCTTTCTTT
>TRBV27|NA|TRBJ2-7|NA
CASSFRSRGEQYF
TGTGCCAGCAGTTTCAGGAGCCGTGGCGAGCAGTACTTC
>TRBV19|NA|TRBJ2-1|few
CASSALRSYNEQFF
TGTGCCAGTAGCGCATTGAGGTCCTACAATGAGCAGTTCTTC
>TRBV5-8|NA|TRBJ2-7|NA
CASSLDGDGWYEQYF
TGTGCCAGCAGCTTGGACGGAGACGGGTGGTACGAGCAGTACTTC
>TRBV6-5|NA|TRBJ2-1|NA
CASKLEKRRGNEQFF
TGTGCCAGCAAGCTAGAGAAACGGAGAGGCAATGAGCAGTTCTTC
>TRBV19|NA|TRBJ2-2|NA
CAATQTGTNGELFF
TGTGCCGCCACCCAAACAGGGACTAACGGGGAGCTGTTTTTT
>TRBV9|TRBD2|TRBJ2-1|NA
CASSVGGSGRNEQFF
TGTGCCAGCAGCGTAGGGGGTAGCGGGAGGAATGAGCAGTTCTTC
>TRBV5-1|TRBD1|TRBJ1-1|NA
CASSFAGTGTEAFF
TGCGCCAGCAGCTTCGCCGGGACAGGCACTGAAGCTTTCTTT
>TRBV12-5|NA|TRBJ1-1|NA
CASGLVTNTEAFF
TGTGCTAGTGGTTTGGTTACGAACACTGAAGCTTTCTTT
>TRBV4-1|TRBD1|TRBJ2-7|NA
CASSVVRDRGYEQYF
TGCGCCAGCAGCGTAGTTCGGGACAGGGGATACGAGCAGTACTTC
>TRBV6-4|TRBD1|TRBJ1-1|NA
CASSDSDRDRRAEAFF
TGTGCCAGCAGTGACTCTGATAGGGACAGGAGGGCTGAAGCTTTCTTT
>TRBV9|NA|TRBJ1-4|NA
CASSAEGGSNEKLFF
TGTGCCAGCAGCGCCGAGGGGGGCTCTAATGAAAAACTGTTTTTT